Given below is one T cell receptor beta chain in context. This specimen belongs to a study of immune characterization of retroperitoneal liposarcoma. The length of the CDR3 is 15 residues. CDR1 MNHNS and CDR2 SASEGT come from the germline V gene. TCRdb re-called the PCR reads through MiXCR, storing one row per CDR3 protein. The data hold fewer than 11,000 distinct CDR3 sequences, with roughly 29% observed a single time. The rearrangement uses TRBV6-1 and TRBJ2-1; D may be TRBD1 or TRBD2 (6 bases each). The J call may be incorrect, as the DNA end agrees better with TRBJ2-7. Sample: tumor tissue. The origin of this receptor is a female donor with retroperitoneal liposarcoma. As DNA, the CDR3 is TGTGCCAGCAGTGAATTGTCGGGGGCCTCCTACGAGCAGTACTTC. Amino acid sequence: CASSELSGASYEQYF.